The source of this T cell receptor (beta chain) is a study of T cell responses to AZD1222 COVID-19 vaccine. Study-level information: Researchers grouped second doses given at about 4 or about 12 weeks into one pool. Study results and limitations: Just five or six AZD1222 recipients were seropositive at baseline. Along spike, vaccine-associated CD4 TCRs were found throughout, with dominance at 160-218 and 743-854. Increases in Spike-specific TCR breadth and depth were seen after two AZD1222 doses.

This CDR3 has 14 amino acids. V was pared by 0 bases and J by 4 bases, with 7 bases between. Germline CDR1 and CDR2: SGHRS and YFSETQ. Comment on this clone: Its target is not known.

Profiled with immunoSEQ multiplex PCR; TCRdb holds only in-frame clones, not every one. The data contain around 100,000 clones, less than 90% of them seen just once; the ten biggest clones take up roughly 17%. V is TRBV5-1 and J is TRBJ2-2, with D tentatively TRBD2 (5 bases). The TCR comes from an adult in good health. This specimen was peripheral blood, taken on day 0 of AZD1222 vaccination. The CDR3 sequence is CASSLEEATGELFF. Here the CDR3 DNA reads TGCGCCAGCAGCTTGGAGGAGGCCACCGGGGAGCTGTTTTTT.